The 25 T cell receptor beta chains reported below all come from one sample, sequenced in a study of blood T cell repertoires in COVID-19. The repertoire was sequenced with immunoSEQ multiplex PCR; TCRdb's copy has only in-frame clones and lacks some. The sample consists of roughly 220,000 clones, roughly 84% of them appearing once. Sequencing was done on a sample of PBMCs or T cells enriched from blood (not recorded which). Every receptor here comes from a woman aged 35 to 49 who had recovered from COVID-19.

This clone is a singleton in its sample. The chain has TRBV5-1 and TRBJ2-2, with TRBD1 identical over 10 bases. The germline V gene encodes CDR1 SGHRS and CDR2 YFSETQ. Losses at the gene ends were 4 bases for V and 4 bases for J; bases not matched to a gene: 4. This CDR3 comprises 15 residues. In DNA form, the CDR3 reads TGCGCCAGCAGCGATAGGACAGGGGGCACCGGGGAGCTGTTTTTT. The encoded protein is CASSDRTGGTGELFF.

The rearrangement joins TRBV7-9 to TRBJ2-1; tentative D call: TRBD1 (6 bases). The germline CDR1 and CDR2 sequences are SEHNR and FQNEAQ (reference sequence). V was trimmed by 5 bases and J by 5 bases, leaving 10 bases between them. CDR3 length equals 13 residues. The CDR3 bases are TGTGCCAGCAGCCCCGACAGGAACAATGAGCAGTTCTTC. Amino acid sequence: CASSPDRNNEQFF. Complete variable domain (other parts from reference TRBV7-9 and TRBJ2-1): DTGVSQNPRHKITKRGQNVTFRCDPISEHNRLYWYRQTLGQGPEFLTYFQNEAQLEKSRLLSDRFSAERPKGSFSTLEIQRTEQGDSAMYLCASSPDRNNEQFFGPGTRLTVL.

The V gene is TRBV6-6, the J gene TRBJ2-7, with TRBD2 matching over 8 bases. The CDR3 consists of 13 residues. Germline values: CDR1 MNHNY, CDR2 SVGAGI (reference sequence). V trimming: 7 bases; J trimming: 5 bases; junction bases outside the gene matches: 7. CDR3: CASKAGLGNEQYF. CDR3 in DNA: TGTGCCAGCAAGGCGGGACTAGGAAACGAGCAGTACTTC.

The J gene is TRBJ2-7, the V gene TRBV10-3; D unclear. The CDR3 is 11 amino acids. Germline V gives CDR1 ENHRY, CDR2 SYGVKD. V was clipped by 3 bases and J by 7 bases, with 7 bases between them. In DNA form, the CDR3 reads TGTGCCATCAGTGAAACCGGTGAGCAGTACGTC. Encoded protein: CAISETGEQYV.

The chain carries TRBV24-1 and TRBJ2-3, with 8 positions matching TRBD2. CDR1 and CDR2 from the germline V gene are KGHDR and SFDVKD. This CDR3 has 16 residues. Losses at the gene ends were 5 bases for V and 5 bases for J; bases not matched to a gene: 11. The CDR3 loop reads CATSGATTSAGDTQYF. The CDR3 region has the DNA TGTGCCACCAGTGGCGCAACGACTAGCGCAGGAGATACGCAGTATTTT.

This chain joins TRBV9 and TRBJ2-6; D may be TRBD2 (5 bases). Germline V gene sequence: CDR1 SGDLS, CDR2 YYNGEE. With 0 bases removed from V and 1 base from J, the gap between germline ends came to 5 bases. The CDR3 loop spans 15 amino acids. CDR3 region: CASSVGGSGANVLTF. Here the CDR3 DNA reads TGTGCCAGCAGCGTAGGAGGGTCTGGGGCCAACGTCCTGACTTTC.

The chain has TRBV19 and TRBJ2-1, with 9 bases that match TRBD1. From germline, CDR1 is LNHDA and CDR2 SQIVND (reference sequence). The CDR3 runs 13 residues. Unmatched junction bases numbered 3, after V lost 5 bases and J lost 7 bases. CDR3 nucleotides: TGTGCCAGTAGTCGACAGGGGGGGAATGAGCAGTTCTTC. This translates into CASSRQGGNEQFF.

V usage is TRBV10-3 and J usage is TRBJ2-2; the match to TRBD2 covers 12 bases. CDR1 and CDR2 (germline): ENHRY, SYGVKD. V dropped 6 bases and J dropped 3; count of bases not matched to a gene: 2. This CDR3 is 15 amino acids long. Written as DNA, the CDR3 is TGTGCCATCAGGACTAGCGGGAGCTACACCGGGGAGCTGTTTTTT. Amino acid sequence: CAIRTSGSYTGELFF.

The CDR3 spells CASSPPGQGAHAEAFF. The CDR3 region has the DNA TGTGCCAGCAGCCCCCCCGGACAGGGGGCGCACGCTGAAGCTTTCTTT. V usage is TRBV11-2 and J usage is TRBJ1-1; 11 bases agree with TRBD1. Germline CDR1 reads SGHAT; CDR2 reads FQNNGV. The junction had 11 bases not matched to a gene; V was cut back by 5 bases and J by 6 bases. The CDR3 sequence is 16 residues long.

This clone was seen once. This chain joins TRBV27 and TRBJ1-1; no definite D call. The CDR3 has 12 amino acids. CDR1 is MNHEY and CDR2 is SMNVEV in the germline V gene (reference sequence). V lost 3 bases and J 2 bases, leaving 4 bases between the germline ends. DNA of the CDR3: TGTGCCAGCAGTTTTGTAAACACTGAAGCTTTCTTT. Translation gives CASSFVNTEAFF.

The chain combines TRBV5-1 with TRBJ2-7, with 9 bases lining up with TRBD1. CDR3 length: 14 residues. V was pared by 5 bases and J by 6 bases, with 9 bases of the junction left unmatched. Germline V CDR1 and CDR2: SGHRS, YFSETQ. The CDR3 here is CASRGTGGRSEQYF. CDR3 nucleotides: TGCGCCAGCAGGGGTACAGGGGGCCGCTCCGAGCAGTACTTC.

The chain links TRBV7-9 to TRBJ2-1, with D unclear. The CDR3 totals 16 residues. CDR1 is SEHNR, CDR2 FQNEAQ, per germline (reference sequence). Between the trimmed V and J ends, which lost 2 bases and 0 bases, there was a span of 11 bases. Here the CDR3 DNA reads TGTGCCAGCAGCTTAACTTATTCTAGCTCCTACAATGAGCAGTTCTTC. Protein: CASSLTYSSSYNEQFF.

The chain couples TRBV19 to TRBJ1-5; D gene unclear. The CDR3 has 13 amino acids. CDR1 and CDR2 from the germline V gene are LNHDA and SQIVND (reference sequence). V shed 3 bases and J shed 7 bases, with 10 bases lying between them. The CDR3 DNA is TGTGCCAGTAGTATGGAGGTTGGGCAGCCCCAGCATTTT. It is translated as CASSMEVGQPQHF.

This chain uses TRBV14 with TRBJ2-7; D is perhaps TRBD2 (6 bases). This CDR3 comprises 15 residues. Germline-derived CDR1 and CDR2 are SGHDN and FVKESK. Deletions cut 1 base from V and 5 bases from J, with 15 bases between. The CDR3 DNA reads as TGTGCCAGCAGCCAAGGGGCGTCAGGGAGGAACGAGCAGTACGTC. This codes for CASSQGASGRNEQYV.

This chain uses TRBV5-5 with TRBJ2-1, with D possibly matching TRBD2 (5 bases). Germline lookup yields CDR1 SGHKS and CDR2 YYEKEE (reference sequence). V lost 4 bases and J lost 4, with 21 bases in between. This CDR3 spans 17 amino acids. The CDR3, as DNA: TGTGCCAGCAGCCCACCTTTGGGAGCGGTTAAGTACAATGAGCAGTTCTTC. It specifies CASSPPLGAVKYNEQFF.

This clone showed up just a few times. CDR3 residues: CASRLFSTRPGEQYF. CDR3 nucleotide sequence: TGTGCCAGCAGACTATTTTCTACACGGCCTGGAGAGCAGTACTTC. The rearrangement links TRBV27 to TRBJ2-7; D remains ambiguous. From germline, CDR1 is MNHEY and CDR2 SMNVEV (reference sequence). The ends were cut back, 6 bases at V and 7 bases at J, with 22 bases in the middle. There are 15 residues in the CDR3.

J is TRBJ1-6 and V is TRBV30; no reliable D call. Trimming took 1 base from V and 3 from J, leaving 7 bases between them. The CDR3 is 14 residues long. Germline lookup yields CDR1 GTSNPN and CDR2 SVGIG (reference sequence). CDR3 nucleotide sequence: TGTGCCTGGAGTGGCGGGGTCTATAATTCACCCCTCCACTTT. Residues: CAWSGGVYNSPLHF. Using reference TRBV30 and TRBJ1-6 for the parts outside the CDR3, the full variable domain is SQTIHQWPATLVQPVGSPLSLECTVEGTSNPNLYWYRQAAGRGLQLLFYSVGIGQISSEVPQNLSASRPQDRQFILSSKKLLLSDSGFYLCAWSGGVYNSPLHFGNGTRLTVT.

This chain joins TRBV29-1 and TRBJ1-1; 7 nucleotides agree with TRBD1. CDR3 length equals 14 residues. Germline V gene sequence: CDR1 SQVTM, CDR2 ANQGSEA. V lost 4 bases and J lost 6; bases outside the gene matches: 11. The CDR3 region has the DNA TGCAGCGTTGGTAGGGGGCAGGGTGGGGCTGAAGCTTTCTTT. Protein product: CSVGRGQGGAEAFF.

The sample holds many counts of this clone. The rearrangement uses TRBV7-9 and TRBJ2-5; no clear D. The germline V and J ends were trimmed by 10 bases and 5 bases, with 5 bases remaining between them. The CDR3 has 9 amino acids. The germline V gene has CDR1 SEHNR and CDR2 FQNEAQ (reference sequence). CDR3 coding DNA: TGTGCCACTGAGGAGACCCAGTACTTC. Its translation is CATEETQYF.

The rearrangement uses TRBV7-3 and TRBJ2-1; possibly TRBD2 for D (5 bases). The CDR3 consists of 16 residues. Trimming removed 2 bases at V and 0 bases at J, with 11 bases between. Germline V gene data show CDR1 as SGHTA and CDR2 as FQGTGA. In DNA, the CDR3 is TGTGCCAGCAGCTTACGAGGGCCGAGCTCCTACAATGAGCAGTTCTTC. Its protein product is CASSLRGPSSYNEQFF. Supplemented by reference TRBV7-3 and TRBJ2-1, the full variable domain reads GAGVSQTPSNKVTEKGKYVELRCDPISGHTALYWYRQSLGQGPEFLIYFQGTGAADDSGLPNDRFFAVRPEGSVSTLKIQRTERGDSAVYLCASSLRGPSSYNEQFFGPGTRLTVL.

The V and J genes are TRBV18 and TRBJ1-4; 7 positions agree with TRBD1. Germline CDR1 reads KGHSH; CDR2 reads LQKENI. CDR3 size: 15 residues. The V and J ends lost 3 bases and 3 bases, in that order; junction bases with no gene match: 4. The CDR3 region has the DNA TGTGCCAGCTCACCCGACAGGGTCCCTAATGAAAAACTGTTTTTT. This sequence encodes CASSPDRVPNEKLFF.

Comments on this clone: The sample holds other DNA sequences that translate to the same CDR3. V and J are TRBV5-1 and TRBJ2-2; D is undetermined. Germline V CDR1 and CDR2: SGHRS, YFSETQ. V was trimmed by 0 bases and J by 1 base, leaving 7 bases between them. This CDR3 is 15 amino acids long. The CDR3 region has the DNA TGCGCCAGCAGCTTGGAGGCAGGGAACACCGGGGAGCTGTTTTTT. Translating gives CASSLEAGNTGELFF.

This rearrangement joins TRBV6-5 to TRBJ1-2; 10 bases line up with TRBD1. CDR1 MNHEY and CDR2 SVGAGI come from the germline V gene. V lost 10 bases to trimming and J lost 4 bases; unmatched junction nucleotides: 9. CDR3 size: 14 residues. CDR3: CAILDRGLGYGYTF. The CDR3 DNA follows: TGTGCCATTCTTGACAGGGGGCTAGGCTATGGCTACACCTTC.

J is TRBJ2-7 and V is TRBV28, with 8 bases matching TRBD1. Germline CDR1 is MDHEN and CDR2 is SYDVKM. Trimming at V came to 5 bases and at J to 5 bases, leaving 11 bases not matched to a gene. The CDR3 extends over 15 amino acids. CDR3 protein: CASSPSTGGMHEQYV. In nucleotides, the CDR3 is TGTGCCAGCAGTCCATCTACAGGGGGAATGCACGAGCAGTACGTC.

The rearrangement uses TRBV30 and TRBJ1-2; 9 bases are shared with TRBD1. CDR3 length: 14 residues. The V gene's germline CDR1 is GTSNPN and CDR2 SVGIG (reference sequence). V shed 2 bases, J shed 8 bases, and the junction held 9 bases outside the gene matches. CDR3 region: CAWSRAGTGSGYTF. CDR3 bases: TGTGCCTGGAGTCGGGCCGGGACAGGGAGCGGCTACACCTTC.